These T cell receptor beta chains were read from a single sample in a study of T cell responses to AZD1222 COVID-19 vaccine. Sequenced by immunoSEQ multiplex PCR; TCRdb stores in-frame clones only, minus some. The table records about 72,000 clones, about 88% of them present only once. The sample was peripheral blood, taken 28 days after the second AZD1222 dose. The receptors stem from an adult who received the AZD1222 COVID-19 vaccine. Both conserved end residues are part of each CDR3. Fields, in order: J gene, V gene, D gene, clone size, CDR3 protein, CDR3 DNA. The D gene is left open where the match is weak. Clone size is not always given. Where it is, it says once, few, many or a class for expanded clones.

J gene: TRBJ2-1; V gene: TRBV5-1; D gene: TRBD2; clone size: .; CDR3 protein: CASSGGLAGGNNEQFF; CDR3 DNA: TGCGCCAGCAGCGGGGGACTAGCGGGAGGGAACAATGAGCAGTTCTTC
J gene: TRBJ1-4; V gene: TRBV12-3/TRBV12-4; D gene: .; clone size: .; CDR3 protein: CASSSNRAEKLFF; CDR3 DNA: TGTGCCAGCAGTTCCAACAGGGCTGAAAAACTGTTTTTT
J gene: TRBJ2-1; V gene: TRBV2; D gene: TRBD1; clone size: once; CDR3 protein: CASSLFIPGQGAFNEQFF; CDR3 DNA: TGTGCCAGCAGTTTATTCATCCCGGGACAGGGGGCATTTAATGAGCAGTTCTTC
J gene: TRBJ1-4; V gene: TRBV6-2/TRBV6-3; D gene: TRBD1; clone size: .; CDR3 protein: CASSYWDRPTNEKLFF; CDR3 DNA: TGTGCCAGCAGTTACTGGGACAGACCAACTAATGAAAAACTGTTTTTT
J gene: TRBJ1-1; V gene: TRBV5-1; D gene: .; clone size: few; CDR3 protein: CASSLGQGLSTEAFF; CDR3 DNA: TGCGCCAGCAGCTTGGGGCAGGGGTTGAGCACTGAAGCTTTCTTT
J gene: TRBJ1-2; V gene: TRBV7-2; D gene: .; clone size: .; CDR3 protein: CASSSGANYGYTF; CDR3 DNA: TGTGCCAGCAGCTCAGGTGCTAACTATGGCTACACCTTC
J gene: TRBJ1-2; V gene: TRBV5-6; D gene: .; clone size: .; CDR3 protein: CASRKGLNYGYTF; CDR3 DNA: TGTGCCAGCAGGAAAGGACTTAACTATGGCTACACCTTC
J gene: TRBJ2-7; V gene: TRBV10-3; D gene: .; clone size: .; CDR3 protein: CAISEGGGLYEQYF; CDR3 DNA: TGTGCCATCAGTGAAGGCGGGGGCCTCTACGAGCAGTACTTC
J gene: TRBJ1-2; V gene: TRBV10-3; D gene: TRBD1; clone size: once; CDR3 protein: CAISSGQGGGYTF; CDR3 DNA: TGTGCCATCAGCTCGGGACAGGGTGGTGGCTACACCTTC
J gene: TRBJ1-3; V gene: TRBV6-5; D gene: .; clone size: .; CDR3 protein: CAAQGSGNTIYF; CDR3 DNA: TGTGCCGCCCAAGGGAGTGGAAACACCATATATTTT
J gene: TRBJ1-2; V gene: TRBV28; D gene: .; clone size: few; CDR3 protein: CASTPPGVGGGYTF; CDR3 DNA: TGTGCCAGCACTCCCCCGGGGGTAGGGGGTGGCTACACCTTC
J gene: TRBJ2-7; V gene: TRBV5-1; D gene: .; clone size: .; CDR3 protein: CASSPDSNEQYF; CDR3 DNA: TGCGCCAGCAGCCCGGACAGCAACGAGCAGTACTTC
J gene: TRBJ2-1; V gene: TRBV24-1; D gene: TRBD2; clone size: .; CDR3 protein: CATSVSLAGDAEQFF; CDR3 DNA: TGTGCCACCAGTGTCTCGCTAGCGGGAGATGCTGAGCAGTTCTTC
J gene: TRBJ2-7; V gene: TRBV13; D gene: TRBD2; clone size: .; CDR3 protein: CASTQSGTSYEQYF; CDR3 DNA: TGTGCCAGCACCCAAAGCGGGACTTCCTACGAGCAGTACTTC
J gene: TRBJ2-3; V gene: TRBV4-2; D gene: .; clone size: .; CDR3 protein: CASSQGGSRVGTDTQYF; CDR3 DNA: TGTGCCAGCAGCCAAGGGGGGTCTCGAGTGGGCACAGATACGCAGTATTTT
J gene: TRBJ2-6; V gene: TRBV4-3; D gene: .; clone size: many; CDR3 protein: CASSPYGSGANVLTF; CDR3 DNA: TGCGCCAGCAGCCCCTACGGTTCTGGGGCCAACGTCCTGACTTTC
J gene: TRBJ1-6; V gene: TRBV27; D gene: TRBD1; clone size: .; CDR3 protein: CASSFATGDYSPLHF; CDR3 DNA: TGTGCCAGCAGTTTCGCGACAGGGGACTATTCACCCCTCCACTTT
J gene: TRBJ1-1; V gene: TRBV4-3; D gene: .; clone size: .; CDR3 protein: CASSQGYRNTEAFF; CDR3 DNA: TGCGCCAGCAGCCAAGGTTACAGGAACACTGAAGCTTTCTTT
J gene: TRBJ2-1; V gene: TRBV5-1; D gene: TRBD2; clone size: .; CDR3 protein: CASSLSLAGSYNEQFF; CDR3 DNA: TGCGCCAGCAGCTTGAGTCTAGCGGGTTCCTACAATGAGCAGTTCTTC
J gene: TRBJ2-7; V gene: TRBV4-2; D gene: TRBD2; clone size: .; CDR3 protein: CASSQGLAGGITYEQYF; CDR3 DNA: TGTGCCAGCAGCCAGGGACTAGCGGGAGGCATTACGTACGAGCAGTACTTC
J gene: TRBJ2-5; V gene: TRBV5-1; D gene: .; clone size: .; CDR3 protein: CASSFPDRQETQYF; CDR3 DNA: TGCGCCAGCAGCTTCCCAGACAGACAAGAGACCCAGTACTTC
J gene: TRBJ1-6; V gene: TRBV7-9; D gene: .; clone size: few; CDR3 protein: CASSLIRTSNSPLHF; CDR3 DNA: TGTGCCAGCAGCTTAATACGGACTAGCAATTCACCCCTCCACTTT
J gene: TRBJ1-1; V gene: TRBV11-2; D gene: .; clone size: once; CDR3 protein: CASSLSGPNTEAFF; CDR3 DNA: TGTGCCAGCAGCTTATCTGGACCCAACACTGAAGCTTTCTTT
J gene: TRBJ1-5; V gene: TRBV6-5; D gene: .; clone size: .; CDR3 protein: CASTLGGPAEPQHF; CDR3 DNA: TGTGCCAGCACCCTTGGGGGGCCCGCAGAGCCCCAGCATTTT
J gene: TRBJ2-7; V gene: TRBV18; D gene: .; clone size: .; CDR3 protein: CASSRGSIGVSYEQYF; CDR3 DNA: TGTGCCAGCTCACGGGGATCTATTGGGGTGAGCTACGAGCAGTACTTC
J gene: TRBJ2-7; V gene: TRBV27; D gene: TRBD2; clone size: .; CDR3 protein: CASSFSGRGYEQYF; CDR3 DNA: TGTGCCAGCAGTTTTAGCGGGAGAGGTTACGAGCAGTACTTC
J gene: TRBJ2-6; V gene: TRBV24-1; D gene: TRBD1; clone size: few; CDR3 protein: CATSETTGTPGANVLTF; CDR3 DNA: TGTGCCACCAGTGAAACGACAGGGACCCCTGGGGCCAACGTCCTGACTTTC
J gene: TRBJ1-3; V gene: TRBV19; D gene: TRBD1; clone size: .; CDR3 protein: CASSLDRVSGNTIYF; CDR3 DNA: TGTGCCAGTAGTTTGGACAGGGTCTCTGGAAACACCATATATTTT